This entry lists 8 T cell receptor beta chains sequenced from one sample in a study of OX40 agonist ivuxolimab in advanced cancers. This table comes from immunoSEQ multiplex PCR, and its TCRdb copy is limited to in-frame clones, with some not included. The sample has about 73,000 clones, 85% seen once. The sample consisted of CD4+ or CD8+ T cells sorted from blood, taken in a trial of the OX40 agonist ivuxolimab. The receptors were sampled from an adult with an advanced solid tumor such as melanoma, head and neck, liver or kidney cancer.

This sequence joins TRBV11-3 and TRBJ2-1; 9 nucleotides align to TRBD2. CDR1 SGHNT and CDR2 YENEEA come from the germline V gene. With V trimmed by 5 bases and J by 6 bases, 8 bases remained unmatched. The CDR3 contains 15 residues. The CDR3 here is CASSTQRGERNEQFF. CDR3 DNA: TGTGCCAGCAGCACCCAGCGGGGGGAACGCAATGAGCAGTTCTTC.

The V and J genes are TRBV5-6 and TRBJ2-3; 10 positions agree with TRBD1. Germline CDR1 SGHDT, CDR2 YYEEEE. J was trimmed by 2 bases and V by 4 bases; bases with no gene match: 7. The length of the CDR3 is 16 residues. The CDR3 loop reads CASSHSGQGTTDTQYF. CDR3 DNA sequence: TGTGCCAGCAGCCATTCGGGACAGGGGACCACAGATACGCAGTATTTT.

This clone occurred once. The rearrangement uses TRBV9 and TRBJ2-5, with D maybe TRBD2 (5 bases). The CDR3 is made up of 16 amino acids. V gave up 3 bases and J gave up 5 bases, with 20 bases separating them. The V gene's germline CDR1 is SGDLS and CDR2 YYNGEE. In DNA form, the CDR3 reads TGTGCCAGCAGCGCCGGAATCGGAGGTTCCTTGGAGACCCAGTACTTC. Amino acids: CASSAGIGGSLETQYF.

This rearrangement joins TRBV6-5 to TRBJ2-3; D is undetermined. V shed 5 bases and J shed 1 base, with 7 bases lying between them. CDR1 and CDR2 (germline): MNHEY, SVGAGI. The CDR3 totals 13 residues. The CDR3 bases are TGTGCCAGCAGTAACCCCGGCACAGATACGCAGTATTTT. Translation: CASSNPGTDTQYF.

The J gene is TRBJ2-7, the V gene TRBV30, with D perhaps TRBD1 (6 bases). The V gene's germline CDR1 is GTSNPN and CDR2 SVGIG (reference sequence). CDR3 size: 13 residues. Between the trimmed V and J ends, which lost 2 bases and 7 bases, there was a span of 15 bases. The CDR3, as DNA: TGTGCCTGGAGTTATAGCAGGGGCGGGGAGCAGTACTTC. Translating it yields CAWSYSRGGEQYF.

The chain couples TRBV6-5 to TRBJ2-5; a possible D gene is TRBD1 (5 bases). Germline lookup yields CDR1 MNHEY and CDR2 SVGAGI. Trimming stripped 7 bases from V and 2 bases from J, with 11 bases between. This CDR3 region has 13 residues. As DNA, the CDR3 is TGTGCCAGCAACGAACAGGCTCAAGAGACCCAGTACTTC. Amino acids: CASNEQAQETQYF.

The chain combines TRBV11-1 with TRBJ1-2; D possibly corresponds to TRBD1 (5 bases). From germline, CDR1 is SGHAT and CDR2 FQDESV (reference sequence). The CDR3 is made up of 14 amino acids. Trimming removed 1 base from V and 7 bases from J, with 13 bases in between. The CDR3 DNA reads TGTGCCAGCAGCTTAGATCGACAGTCTGCTGGCTACACCTTC. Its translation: CASSLDRQSAGYTF.

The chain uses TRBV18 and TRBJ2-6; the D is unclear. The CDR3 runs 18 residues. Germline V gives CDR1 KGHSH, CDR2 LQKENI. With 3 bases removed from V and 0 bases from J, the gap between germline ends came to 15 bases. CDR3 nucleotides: TGTGCCAGCTCACCCCCGCCTACTTCCTACTCTGGGGCCAACGTCCTGACTTTC. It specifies CASSPPPTSYSGANVLTF.